This TCR beta chain was identified during a study of blood T cell repertoires in COVID-19. Authors' processing steps: Scientists estimated how many nucleated cells there were by amplifying reference gene primers. Some clones are missing from TCRdb's copy, which holds only in-frame ones; the method was immunoSEQ multiplex PCR. Clone size and V and J calls were adopted from that table, with D and trimming inferred from the DNA. The data show some 240,000 clones, with 80% to 90% seen just once and under 1.5% held by the top ten. This clone was seen once. This CDR3 contains 18 residues. The V end lost 0 bases, the J end lost 10 bases, and 26 bases lay between the germline ends. Germline V gene data show CDR1 as LGHNA and CDR2 as YSLEER.

The TCR comes from a woman between 40 and 50 years old who had recovered from COVID-19. The chain is built from TRBV4-3 and TRBJ2-3; maybe TRBD2 (5 bases). The sequenced sample consisted of peripheral blood. CDR3 sequence reads: CASSQDHPAGGPGQPQYF. The CDR3 nucleotides read TGCGCCAGCAGCCAAGATCATCCAGCAGGCGGGCCCGGCCAACCGCAGTATTTT.